A selection of T cell receptor beta chains follows, all from one sample in a study of blood T cell repertoires in COVID-19. TCRdb's copy holds only in-frame clones and misses some; the assay was immunoSEQ multiplex PCR. This sample has roughly 50,000 clones; 65% to 90% occur once, and the top ten carry more than 8.5%. Sample: peripheral blood. The origin of the receptors is a human donor in a cohort sampled during active COVID-19. CDR3s include the opening cysteine and the closing phenylalanine or tryptophan. D genes are given only for firm matches. For some rows the clone size is stated as once, few or many, or as a class when expanded; others skip it.

>TRBV6-5|NA|TRBJ2-5|16|TRBD2
CASSYWTGGPLETQYF
TGTGCCAGCAGTTACTGGACGGGAGGGCCGTTGGAGACCCAGTACTTC
>TRBV4-1|NA|TRBJ2-1|16|TRBD2
CASSRGLAGVTNEQFF
TGCGCCAGCAGCCGGGGACTAGCGGGAGTAACCAATGAGCAGTTCTTC
>TRBV5-1|few|TRBJ2-7|14|NA
CASRLIDTSYEQYF
TGCGCCAGCAGGTTGATCGACACGTCGTACGAGCAGTACTTC
>TRBV28|NA|TRBJ1-4|18|NA
CASSEMGGRFATNEKLFF
TGTGCCAGCAGCGAAATGGGAGGTAGATTTGCAACTAATGAAAAACTGTTTTTT
>TRBV7-9|NA|TRBJ2-1|18|TRBD1
CASRLDRGGHSSYNEQFF
TGTGCCAGCAGATTGGACAGGGGCGGACATAGCTCCTACAATGAGCAGTTCTTC
>TRBV28|NA|TRBJ1-2|13|TRBD1
CASRSGQGGGYTF
TGTGCCAGCAGATCGGGACAGGGAGGTGGCTACACCTTC
>TRBV19|NA|TRBJ1-3|15|NA
CASSAARFAGNTIYF
TGTGCCAGTAGTGCCGCTAGATTCGCTGGAAACACCATATATTTT
>TRBV2|NA|TRBJ2-7|13|TRBD1
CASRLGQFYEQYF
TGTGCCAGCAGATTGGGACAGTTCTACGAGCAGTACTTC
>TRBV28|NA|TRBJ2-5|15|NA
CASSLGVRRGETQYF
TGTGCCAGCAGTTTGGGAGTGAGGAGGGGAGAGACCCAGTACTTC
>TRBV4-2|NA|TRBJ2-3|14|NA
CASSQGSSRDTQYF
TGTGCCAGCAGCCAAGGCAGTAGCAGAGATACGCAGTATTTT
>TRBV11-2|NA|TRBJ2-2|17|TRBD2
CASSLDRTSSITGELFF
TGTGCCAGCAGCTTAGATCGGACTAGCTCCATCACCGGGGAGCTGTTTTTT
>TRBV29-1|NA|TRBJ2-3|14|TRBD1
CSVEEDRLGDTQYF
TGCAGCGTGGAGGAGGACAGGCTTGGAGATACGCAGTATTTT
>TRBV27|once|TRBJ2-5|14|NA
CASSLGAPQGTQYF
TGTGCCAGCAGTTTAGGAGCCCCCCAAGGGACCCAGTACTTC
>TRBV4-3|NA|TRBJ2-7|18|NA
CASSQVARETTLPYEQYF
TGCGCCAGCAGCCAAGTGGCTCGCGAGACAACTCTCCCCTACGAGCAGTACTTC
>TRBV19|once|TRBJ1-5|13|TRBD1
CASSWDSTRPQHF
TGTGCCAGTAGCTGGGACAGTACGCGGCCCCAGCATTTT
>TRBV5-1|NA|TRBJ1-4|15|NA
CASSEAGTENEKLFF
TGCGCCAGCAGCGAAGCAGGGACTGAGAATGAAAAACTGTTTTTT
>TRBV2|once|TRBJ2-5|17|NA
CASSGGVRGLPQETQYF
TGTGCCAGCAGTGGAGGTGTGAGAGGACTCCCTCAAGAGACCCAGTACTTC
>TRBV5-1|NA|TRBJ2-7|14|TRBD1
CASRRGTGSDEQYF
TGCGCCAGCAGGAGGGGGACAGGGTCCGACGAGCAGTACTTC
>TRBV29-1|NA|TRBJ2-7|13|NA
CSVEVGRNYEQYF
TGCAGCGTTGAGGTGGGGCGGAACTACGAGCAGTACTTC
>TRBV9|few|TRBJ2-2|15|NA
CASSVWRRETGELFF
TGTGCCAGCAGCGTATGGAGGAGGGAAACCGGGGAGCTGTTTTTT
>TRBV24-1|once|TRBJ2-3|16|TRBD2
CATSEYSGLSTDTQYF
TGTGCCACCAGTGAATATAGCGGGCTGAGCACAGATACGCAGTATTTT
>TRBV7-2|NA|TRBJ2-2|14|NA
CASSFSRGSGELFF
TGTGCCAGCAGCTTTTCTCGGGGTTCCGGGGAGCTGTTTTTT
>TRBV11-2|NA|TRBJ1-6|15|TRBD1
CASSRPGQPNSPLHF
TGTGCCAGCAGCCGTCCGGGACAGCCTAATTCACCCCTCCACTTT
>TRBV6-5|NA|TRBJ2-1|15|TRBD2
CASTPAGVSYNEQFF
TGTGCCAGCACCCCAGCGGGAGTCTCCTACAATGAGCAGTTCTTC
>TRBV4-1|NA|TRBJ2-1|16|TRBD1
CASSGRGTGAYNEQFF
TGCGCCAGCAGCGGACGTGGGACAGGGGCATACAATGAGCAGTTCTTC
>TRBV5-8|NA|TRBJ2-1|16|TRBD2
CASSLSTSGLYNEQFF
TGTGCCAGCAGCTTGTCTACTAGCGGGCTCTACAATGAGCAGTTCTTC
>TRBV25-1|NA|TRBJ2-5|13|NA
CASSDRQAGTQYF
TGTGCCAGCAGTGATCGACAGGCGGGGACCCAGTACTTC
>TRBV5-4|NA|TRBJ2-7|15|NA
CASSTHKAPSYEQYF
TGTGCCAGCAGCACTCATAAAGCCCCCTCCTACGAGCAGTACTTC
>TRBV5-4|once|TRBJ1-1|13|NA
CASSLTGSEKAFF
TGTGCCAGCAGCTTGACAGGGTCGGAGAAAGCTTTCTTT
>TRBV6-2/TRBV6-3|once|TRBJ1-2|12|NA
CASSYSTYGYTF
TGTGCCAGCAGTTATAGTACCTATGGCTACACCTTC
>TRBV28|NA|TRBJ1-5|14|NA
CASSLSGHNQPQHF
TGTGCCAGCAGTTTAAGTGGCCACAATCAGCCCCAGCATTTT
>TRBV20-1|NA|TRBJ1-2|13|NA
CSASLAPVYGYTF
TGCAGTGCTAGTTTGGCACCCGTCTATGGCTACACCTTC
>TRBV4-3|NA|TRBJ2-2|16|NA
CASSQDVGLYTGELFF
TGCGCCAGCAGCCAAGATGTGGGGCTATACACCGGGGAGCTGTTTTTT
>TRBV28|NA|TRBJ1-5|16|TRBD1
CASSATGGGGTQPQHF
TGTGCCAGCAGTGCGACAGGGGGCGGCGGAACCCAGCCCCAGCATTTT
>TRBV18|NA|TRBJ1-2|16|TRBD1
CASSAGQGSTFYGYTF
TGTGCCAGCTCCGCGGGACAGGGGAGCACTTTCTATGGCTACACCTTC
>TRBV6-2/TRBV6-3|NA|TRBJ2-1|15|TRBD1
CASSHRTGAENEQFF
TGTGCCAGCAGTCACCGTACAGGGGCCGAGAATGAGCAGTTCTTC
>TRBV4-1|NA|TRBJ2-5|17|TRBD2
CASSQVPSGREVETQYF
TGCGCCAGCAGCCAAGTTCCTAGCGGGAGAGAAGTAGAGACCCAGTACTTC
>TRBV29-1|NA|TRBJ2-3|16|TRBD2
CSVRKGIAGASDTQYF
TGCAGCGTACGAAAGGGGATAGCGGGAGCCTCAGATACGCAGTATTTT
>TRBV14|NA|TRBJ2-7|14|NA
CASSVRQKPYEQYF
TGTGCCAGCAGCGTCCGACAGAAACCCTACGAGCAGTACTTC
>TRBV19|few|TRBJ2-3|13|NA
CASSIQYSDTQYF
TGTGCCAGTAGTATCCAGTATTCAGATACGCAGTATTTT
>TRBV7-9|NA|TRBJ2-7|15|TRBD2
CASSFMRTSGPGQYF
TGTGCCAGCAGCTTTATGAGGACTAGCGGCCCTGGGCAGTACTTC
>TRBV28|NA|TRBJ2-1|16|NA
CASSPLAASSYNEQFF
TGTGCCAGCAGCCCGTTAGCGGCCAGCTCCTACAATGAGCAGTTCTTC
>TRBV20-1|NA|TRBJ2-7|15|TRBD1
CSASTRGRSRHEQYF
TGCAGTGCTAGTACCAGGGGGCGCAGCCGGCACGAGCAGTACTTC
>TRBV20-1|few|TRBJ2-7|15|TRBD2
CSASETSGRFYEQYF
TGCAGTGCTAGTGAAACTAGCGGGAGGTTCTACGAGCAGTACTTC
>TRBV18|NA|TRBJ2-3|16|TRBD2
CASSPPGLAGADTQYF
TGTGCCAGCTCACCCCCGGGACTAGCGGGAGCAGATACGCAGTATTTT
>TRBV28|NA|TRBJ2-7|11|NA
CASSPNDEQYF
TGTGCCAGCAGCCCCAATGACGAGCAGTACTTC
>TRBV19|NA|TRBJ2-7|14|NA
CASSIQEDSYEQYF
TGTGCCAGTAGTATACAGGAGGACTCCTACGAGCAGTACTTC
>TRBV5-1|NA|TRBJ2-5|18|NA
CASSLGRSGHYGMETQYF
TGCGCCAGCAGCTTGGGCAGGTCGGGACACTATGGGATGGAGACCCAGTACTTC
>TRBV27|NA|TRBJ2-1|17|TRBD2
CASSLSGGTLLKNEQFF
TGTGCCAGCAGTTTATCGGGGGGGACCCTCCTTAAGAATGAGCAGTTCTTC
>TRBV6-1|NA|TRBJ1-2|13|TRBD1
CASKTGGTYGYTF
TGTGCCAGCAAGACAGGGGGCACATATGGCTACACCTTC
>TRBV18|NA|TRBJ2-5|13|NA
CASSGQRGETQYF
TGTGCCAGCTCAGGACAGAGGGGAGAGACCCAGTACTTC
>TRBV18|NA|TRBJ1-1|15|NA
CASSQRTLGYTEAFF
TGTGCCAGCTCACAGAGGACATTGGGGTACACTGAAGCTTTCTTT
>TRBV10-2|NA|TRBJ1-2|15|NA
CASSDHYLGNYGYTF
TGCGCCAGCAGCGACCATTATCTGGGCAACTATGGCTACACCTTC
>TRBV18|once|TRBJ2-5|15|NA
CASSPPGQGQETQYF
TGTGCCAGCTCACCACCCGGCCAGGGTCAAGAGACCCAGTACTTC
>TRBV2|NA|TRBJ2-1|15|TRBD2
CASSGSGRARNEQFF
TGTGCCAGCAGTGGAAGCGGGAGGGCCCGGAATGAGCAGTTCTTC
>TRBV4-3|NA|TRBJ1-2|18|NA
CASSQGLPGHVNPYGYTF
TGCGCCAGCAGCCAAGGACTCCCGGGACATGTTAACCCATATGGCTACACCTTC
>TRBV4-3|NA|TRBJ1-3|17|NA
CASSQDQGPSSGNTIYF
TGCGCCAGCAGCCAAGATCAGGGCCCAAGCTCTGGAAACACCATATATTTT
>TRBV28|NA|TRBJ1-2|15|NA
CASSFGVTVGHGYTF
TGTGCCAGCAGTTTTGGGGTGACAGTGGGGCATGGCTACACCTTC